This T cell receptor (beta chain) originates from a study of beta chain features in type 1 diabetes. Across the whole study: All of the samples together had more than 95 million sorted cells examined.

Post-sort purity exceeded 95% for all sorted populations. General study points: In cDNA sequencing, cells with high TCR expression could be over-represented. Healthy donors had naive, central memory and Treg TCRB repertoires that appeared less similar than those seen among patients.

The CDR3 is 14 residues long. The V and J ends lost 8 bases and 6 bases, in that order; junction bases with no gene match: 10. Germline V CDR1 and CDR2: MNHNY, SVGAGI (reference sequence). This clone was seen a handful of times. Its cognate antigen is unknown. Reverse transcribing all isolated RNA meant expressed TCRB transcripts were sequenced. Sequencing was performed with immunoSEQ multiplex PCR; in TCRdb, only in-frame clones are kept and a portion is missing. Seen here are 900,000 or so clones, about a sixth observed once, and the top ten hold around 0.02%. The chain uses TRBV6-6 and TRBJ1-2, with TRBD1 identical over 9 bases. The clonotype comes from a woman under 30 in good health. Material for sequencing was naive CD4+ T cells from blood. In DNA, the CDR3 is TGTGCCAGCGCACCAACAGGGGGCGGGGATGGCTACACCTTC. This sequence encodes CASAPTGGGDGYTF.